These 29 T cell receptor beta chains came from one sample sequenced in a study of CD8 T cells in Susac syndrome. RNA in amounts of roughly 0.5 to 1 ug was reverse transcribed with random hexamers. TCRdb used MiXCR to reprocess the immunoSEQ multiplex PCR reads, holding one entry per CDR3 protein. The data show 170,000 or so distinct CDR3 sequences, 90% to 95% seen once. Sequenced material: CD4+ T cells from PBMCs. These receptor sequences come from a human donor with Susac syndrome.

The rearrangement joins TRBV10-3 to TRBJ2-3; no reliable D call. The germline V gene has CDR1 ENHRY and CDR2 SYGVKD. The CDR3 is made up of 14 amino acids. V shed 2 bases and J shed 3 bases, with 9 bases lying between them. As DNA, the CDR3 is TGTGCCATCAGTGAGAGTGGCACTACAGATACGCAGTATTTT. Protein sequence: CAISESGTTDTQYF.

The sample holds one count of this clonotype. The chain carries TRBV6-5 and TRBJ1-6; a weak D match, TRBD1 (6 bases). The CDR3 contains 15 residues. Germline V lookup: CDR1 MNHEY, CDR2 SVGAGI. Trimming shortened V by 8 bases and J by 7 bases, and 18 bases separated the two germline ends. CDR3 in amino acids: CASSLRGGVNSPLHF. CDR3 DNA: TGTGCCAGCTCCCTAAGGGGGGGAGTGAATTCACCCCTCCACTTT.

The chain recombines TRBV11-2 with TRBJ1-2; D is undetermined. This CDR3 contains 11 residues. Germline-derived CDR1 and CDR2 are SGHAT and FQNNGV. With 1 base removed from V and 8 bases from J, the gap between germline ends came to 5 bases. The CDR3: CASSLVSGYTF. The CDR3 DNA reads as TGTGCCAGCAGCTTAGTGTCCGGCTACACCTTC.

V usage is TRBV4-1 and J usage is TRBJ2-2; 8 bases map to TRBD2. Germline CDR1 is MGHRA and CDR2 is YSYEKL. This CDR3 comprises 21 residues. The ends lost 2 bases at V and 1 base at J; junction bases unmatched: 18. CDR3 in amino acids: CASSQPRLASPPTLNTGELFF. CDR3 nucleotide sequence: TGCGCCAGCAGCCAACCGAGACTAGCGAGCCCCCCGACGCTGAACACCGGGGAGCTGTTTTTT.

J is TRBJ2-7 and V is TRBV20-1, with 10 bases aligning to TRBD2. This CDR3 is built from 12 residues. The V segment lost 6 bases and the J segment 4 bases; nucleotides outside the gene matches: 3. Germline CDR1 is DFQATT and CDR2 is SNEGSKA (reference sequence). The CDR3 loop reads CSAPGLAYEQYF. DNA for the CDR3: TGCAGTGCCCCGGGACTAGCGTACGAGCAGTACTTC.

The rearrangement uses TRBV12-3 or TRBV12-4 and TRBJ2-4, with D possibly being TRBD2 (7 bases). The CDR3 length is 13 residues. Trimming took off 6 bases at V and 7 bases at J, with 13 bases between the two ends. CDR3 protein: CASRGGQRNIQYF. CDR3 bases: TGTGCCAGCAGGGGGGGGCAGAGGAACATTCAGTACTTC.

This chain connects TRBV4-2 to TRBJ2-3; no firm D call. Trimming removed 1 base at V and 2 bases at J, with 13 bases between. CDR3 size: 16 residues. Germline lookup yields CDR1 LGHNA and CDR2 YNFKEQ. Here the CDR3 DNA reads TGTGCCAGCAGCCAAGTTGGCGGCAGTAACACAGATACGCAGTATTTT. Protein sequence: CASSQVGGSNTDTQYF.

The chain employs TRBV15 and TRBJ2-7; no reliable D call. The CDR3 is made up of 15 amino acids. V was trimmed by 0 bases and J by 1 base, leaving 10 bases between them. Looked up from germline, CDR1 is LNHNV and CDR2 is YYDKDF (reference sequence). The CDR3 coding sequence is TGTGCCACCAGCAGAGACCCGGCCCCATCCTACGAGCAGTACTTC. Translating gives CATSRDPAPSYEQYF. The whole variable domain, filled in from reference TRBV15 and TRBJ2-7, reads DAMVIQNPRYQVTQFGKPVTLSCSQTLNHNVMYWYQQKSSQAPKLLFHYYDKDFNNEADTPDNFQSRRPNTSFCFLDIRSPGLGDTAMYLCATSRDPAPSYEQYFGPGTRLTVT.

V gene TRBV11-2 combines with J gene TRBJ2-2; D gene uncertain. The CDR3 length is 13 residues. CDR1 is SGHAT and CDR2 is FQNNGV in the germline V gene. V was cut by 8 bases and J by 0 bases, with 7 bases left in between. The CDR3 sequence: CASLPSNTGELFF. For the CDR3, the DNA is TGTGCCAGCTTACCTTCGAACACCGGGGAGCTGTTTTTT. The full variable domain, in which reference TRBV11-2 and TRBJ2-2 provide the parts outside the CDR3, is EAGVAQSPRYKIIEKRQSVAFWCNPISGHATLYWYQQILGQGPKLLIQFQNNGVVDDSQLPKDRFSAERLKGVDSTLKIQPAKLEDSAVYLCASLPSNTGELFFGEGSRLTVL.

The CDR3 loop reads CASSLGSEGAEQYF. The CDR3 nucleotides are TGTGCCAGCAGCTTAGGATCCGAGGGGGCCGAGCAGTACTTC. The chain couples TRBV11-3 to TRBJ2-7, with 7 positions matching TRBD1. The CDR3 length is 14 residues. From germline, CDR1 is SGHNT and CDR2 YENEEA. The V gene end was trimmed by 1 base and the J gene end by 6 bases; junction bases not matched to a gene: 6.

V is TRBV4-1 and J is TRBJ2-1; 7 bases are shared with TRBD2. V was pared by 0 bases and J by 9 bases, with 14 bases of the junction left unmatched. The CDR3 is made up of 17 amino acids. Looked up from germline, CDR1 is MGHRA and CDR2 is YSYEKL. The CDR3: CASSQDRLATMGGEQFF. The CDR3 nucleotides are TGCGCCAGCAGCCAAGATCGACTAGCCACCATGGGGGGTGAGCAGTTCTTC.

This clonotype was seen just once. This sequence joins TRBV20-1 and TRBJ2-5; 11 bases are a match to TRBD2. Trimming cost V 4 bases and J 2 bases; bases outside gene matches: 6. This CDR3 spans 15 amino acids. Germline assignment: CDR1 DFQATT and CDR2 SNEGSKA (reference sequence). CDR3 sequence: CSATSGLAVQETQYF. The CDR3 DNA follows: TGCAGTGCTACATCGGGACTAGCGGTACAAGAGACCCAGTACTTC.

This clonotype was found once. This sequence joins TRBV14 and TRBJ1-1; no firm D call. Germline values: CDR1 SGHDN, CDR2 FVKESK. Trimming removed 2 bases at V and 3 bases at J, with 10 bases between. This CDR3 is built from 14 residues. CDR3 residues: CASSQIFLDTEAFF. The DNA of the CDR3 is TGTGCCAGCAGCCAAATCTTCCTAGACACTGAAGCTTTCTTT.

J is TRBJ1-1 and V is TRBV28; 10 positions agree with TRBD1. Germline CDR1 MDHEN, CDR2 SYDVKM. This CDR3 spans 15 amino acids. The V segment lost 5 bases and the J segment 4 bases; nucleotides outside the gene matches: 7. For the CDR3, the DNA is TGTGCCAGCAGTAGTGGGGACAGGGGATCCACTGAAGCTTTCTTT. It encodes CASSSGDRGSTEAFF.

This sequence joins TRBV20-1 and TRBJ2-3, with a weak D call TRBD2 (6 bases). Germline CDR1 DFQATT, CDR2 SNEGSKA (reference sequence). Between the trimmed V and J ends, which lost 2 bases and 2 bases, there was a span of 14 bases. The CDR3 runs to 15 residues. In DNA form, the CDR3 reads TGCAGTGCTAGATCGCTGACTAGATCCACAGATACGCAGTATTTT. It codes for CSARSLTRSTDTQYF.

The rearrangement joins TRBV5-1 to TRBJ1-1; D uncertain. The CDR3 runs 13 residues. Germline CDR1 is SGHRS and CDR2 is YFSETQ. V lost 6 bases and J lost 1, with 10 bases in between. CDR3 in amino acids: CASTPTGNTEAFF. The CDR3 bases are TGCGCCAGCACGCCGACGGGGAACACTGAAGCTTTCTTT.

For the CDR3, the DNA is TGCAGTGCTAGTCTTAGGACAGGGCTTCATCAGCCCCAGCATTTT. This gives the protein CSASLRTGLHQPQHF. The chain employs TRBV20-1 and TRBJ1-5; 8 nucleotides match TRBD1. The V gene's germline CDR1 is DFQATT and CDR2 SNEGSKA (reference sequence). V lost 3 bases and J lost 5; bases outside the gene matches: 9. The CDR3 covers 15 residues.

This rearrangement joins TRBV6-5 to TRBJ2-1, with D hard to call. From germline, CDR1 is MNHEY and CDR2 SVGAGI. CDR3 length equals 11 residues. The V end lost 6 bases, the J end lost 5 bases, and 5 bases lay between the germline ends. The CDR3 sequence is CASSGNNEQFF. CDR3 sequence (DNA): TGTGCCAGCAGCGGTAACAATGAGCAGTTCTTC.

This rearrangement joins TRBV5-1 to TRBJ2-2, with 11 bases matching TRBD2. This CDR3 has 16 residues. With 4 bases clipped from V and 2 bases from J, the junction kept 4 bases outside the gene matches. Germline loops: CDR1 SGHRS, CDR2 YFSETQ. The CDR3 region is CASSKGLAVNTGELFF. The CDR3 DNA follows: TGCGCCAGCAGCAAGGGACTAGCGGTTAACACCGGGGAGCTGTTTTTT.

This clonotype was recorded only once. The gene calls are TRBV7-2 and TRBJ2-3; D possibly matches TRBD1 or TRBD2 (5 bases each). The V gene lost 1 base and the J gene lost 2 bases, with 16 bases spanning the gap. The CDR3 runs 17 residues. CDR1 is SGHTA and CDR2 is FQGNSA in the germline V gene. The CDR3 region is CASSLGGPNHPTDTQYF. DNA for the CDR3: TGTGCCAGCAGCTTAGGGGGACCCAACCATCCCACAGATACGCAGTATTTT.

The chain employs TRBV27 and TRBJ2-1; 8 nucleotides line up with TRBD2. The germline gives CDR1 MNHEY, CDR2 SMNVEV (reference sequence). V lost 4 bases, J lost 2 bases, and 4 bases stayed unmatched. The CDR3 has 15 residues. The DNA of the CDR3 is TGTGCCAGCAGTTCCCTAGCGGGTCCCTACAATGAGCAGTTCTTC. It is translated as CASSSLAGPYNEQFF.

This chain joins TRBV7-8 and TRBJ1-2; maybe TRBD1 (5 bases). CDR3 length equals 15 residues. Germline V gene lookup returns CDR1 SGHVS and CDR2 FQNEAQ. V was cut by 5 bases and J by 7 bases, with 20 bases left in between. The CDR3 loop is CASSNNRTPQGGYTF. The DNA for the CDR3 is TGTGCCAGCAGCAACAACAGGACCCCCCAAGGTGGCTACACCTTC.

This chain joins TRBV20-1 and TRBJ1-3; no reliable D call. V was shortened by 2 bases and J by 4 bases, with 12 bases between the two germline ends. This CDR3 comprises 14 residues. Germline V gene data show CDR1 as DFQATT and CDR2 as SNEGSKA (reference sequence). CDR3 sequence: CSARPGTDGNTIYF. CDR3 nucleotide sequence: TGCAGTGCTAGACCCGGAACAGACGGAAACACCATATATTTT.

The chain's CDR3 is CASSGEPFFSYNEQFF. The DNA for the CDR3 is TGTGCCAGCAGCGGAGAGCCCTTCTTCTCCTACAATGAGCAGTTCTTC. The rearrangement uses TRBV7-2 and TRBJ2-1; D not certain. The V and J ends lost 5 bases and 0 bases respectively, with 14 bases between them. Per the germline V gene, CDR1 is SGHTA and CDR2 is FQGNSA. There are 16 residues in the CDR3.

The CDR3 here is CASSQDRTGNSPLHF. CDR3 sequence (DNA): TGCGCCAGCAGCCAAGATCGGACGGGGAATTCACCCCTCCACTTT. The genes are TRBV4-1 and TRBJ1-6; unclear D gene. Per the germline V gene, CDR1 is MGHRA and CDR2 is YSYEKL. CDR3 size: 15 residues. V was clipped by 0 bases and J by 7 bases, with 10 bases between them.

This clonotype was recorded a few times. V is TRBV4-3 and J is TRBJ2-7, with TRBD2 matching over 11 bases. The CDR3 totals 15 residues. Germline-derived CDR1 and CDR2 are LGHNA and YSLEER. The junction had 3 bases not matched to a gene; V was cut back by 5 bases and J by 0 bases. CDR3 residues: CASSAGTSGSYEQYF. CDR3 sequence (DNA): TGCGCCAGCAGCGCCGGGACTAGCGGCTCCTACGAGCAGTACTTC.

This clonotype was observed a single time. The chain joins TRBV30 to TRBJ1-5; 7 nucleotides agree with TRBD1. V shed 5 bases and J 9 bases; nucleotides not matched to a gene: 16. CDR1 is GTSNPN, CDR2 SVGIG, per germline (reference sequence). The length of the CDR3 is 15 residues. CDR3 amino acids: CAWEAPSTGRLPQHF. Here the CDR3 DNA reads TGTGCCTGGGAGGCCCCGTCGACAGGGAGATTGCCCCAGCATTTT.

This chain connects TRBV20-1 to TRBJ2-7; the match to TRBD2 covers 8 bases. The V and J ends lost 1 base and 5 bases, in that order; junction bases with no gene match: 7. Germline CDR1 reads DFQATT; CDR2 reads SNEGSKA (reference sequence). This CDR3 is 14 amino acids long. The CDR3: CSARVFSRGDEQYF. The CDR3 DNA follows: TGCAGTGCTAGAGTCTTCTCGCGGGGGGACGAGCAGTACTTC.

The rearrangement joins TRBV27 to TRBJ2-1; tentatively, D is TRBD1 or TRBD2 (5 bases each). V was clipped by 5 bases and J by 9 bases, with 20 bases between them. This CDR3 has 15 amino acids. CDR1 is MNHEY and CDR2 is SMNVEV in the germline V gene (reference sequence). CDR3 coding DNA: TGTGCCAGCAGTCGACCGGGGCCTAGGTTCGGTGAGCAGTTCTTC. Its translation: CASSRPGPRFGEQFF.